The rows below give T cell receptor beta chains drawn from one sample of a study of CD8+ T cells in alopecia areata. Only in-frame clones appear in the TCRdb table, and some are missing; sequencing was by immunoSEQ multiplex PCR. The table lists roughly 140,000 clones, 62% of them singletons. The sequenced sample consisted of CD8+ T cells sorted from blood. All receptors come from a human donor in good health. Both conserved end residues are part of each CDR3. Fields, in order: J gene, V gene, D gene, clone size, CDR3 DNA, CDR3 protein. D genes are given only for firm matches. The size of a clone is reported for some rows only, either as once, few or many, or as a class for expanded clones.

j_call: TRBJ2-7; v_call: TRBV6-5; d_call: -; clone_size: -; cdr3_nt: TGTGCCAGTGGCTCGGGGGTAGCCTACGAGCAGTACTTC; cdr3_aa: CASGSGVAYEQYF
j_call: TRBJ2-1; v_call: TRBV5-6; d_call: -; clone_size: -; cdr3_nt: TGTGCCAGCAGCTCGGATCTAGCTGAGGATGGGGAGCAGTTCTTC; cdr3_aa: CASSSDLAEDGEQFF
j_call: TRBJ2-1; v_call: TRBV11-2; d_call: TRBD1; clone_size: -; cdr3_nt: TGTGCCAGCAGCTCCCCCACCGGGACAGGGGAAAATGAGCAGTTCTTC; cdr3_aa: CASSSPTGTGENEQFF
j_call: TRBJ1-1; v_call: TRBV4-1; d_call: -; clone_size: -; cdr3_nt: TGCGCCAGCAGCCAAGCCTTATTAGAAAACACTGAAGCTTTCTTT; cdr3_aa: CASSQALLENTEAFF
j_call: TRBJ1-1; v_call: TRBV5-1; d_call: TRBD1; clone_size: -; cdr3_nt: TGCGCCAGCAGCATACAGGGGGTAAACACTGAAGCTTTCTTT; cdr3_aa: CASSIQGVNTEAFF
j_call: TRBJ1-5; v_call: TRBV2; d_call: -; clone_size: few; cdr3_nt: TGTGCCAGCAGCGAGGGGCACCCACAATCTCCCCAGCATTTT; cdr3_aa: CASSEGHPQSPQHF
j_call: TRBJ2-7; v_call: TRBV19; d_call: -; clone_size: -; cdr3_nt: TGTGCCAGTTCGGCGGGAATCTACGAGCAGTACTTC; cdr3_aa: CASSAGIYEQYF
j_call: TRBJ2-2; v_call: TRBV11-2; d_call: -; clone_size: -; cdr3_nt: TGTGCCAGCGGACATACCGGGGAGCTGTTTTTT; cdr3_aa: CASGHTGELFF
j_call: TRBJ1-5; v_call: TRBV5-6; d_call: -; clone_size: -; cdr3_nt: TGTGCCAGCAGCCCCGGGACCAGTCAGCCCCAGCATTTT; cdr3_aa: CASSPGTSQPQHF
j_call: TRBJ2-7; v_call: TRBV25-1; d_call: -; clone_size: medium-sized; cdr3_nt: TGTGCCAGCAGCGGTAGACGCAGGAAATCCTACGAGCAGTACTTC; cdr3_aa: CASSGRRRKSYEQYF
j_call: TRBJ2-1; v_call: TRBV7-9; d_call: TRBD2; clone_size: -; cdr3_nt: TGTGCCAGCAGCTCGCGACTAGCGGGCCTGAGCTCCTACAATGAGCAGTTCTTC; cdr3_aa: CASSSRLAGLSSYNEQFF
j_call: TRBJ2-1; v_call: TRBV7-9; d_call: -; clone_size: -; cdr3_nt: TGTGCCAGCAGCCTGGGTCTAGCTATCTCCTACAATGAGCAGTTCTTC; cdr3_aa: CASSLGLAISYNEQFF
j_call: TRBJ2-7; v_call: TRBV7-8; d_call: -; clone_size: few; cdr3_nt: TGTGCCAGCAGCCGAGTTTCCTACGAGCAGTACTTC; cdr3_aa: CASSRVSYEQYF
j_call: TRBJ1-2; v_call: TRBV29-1; d_call: -; clone_size: -; cdr3_nt: TGCAGCGTTGAAGTTAACGGCTACACCTTC; cdr3_aa: CSVEVNGYTF
j_call: TRBJ2-1; v_call: TRBV27; d_call: -; clone_size: -; cdr3_nt: TGTGCCAGCAGTTTATCGGGGGACAATGAGCAGTTCTTC; cdr3_aa: CASSLSGDNEQFF
j_call: TRBJ2-5; v_call: TRBV5-1; d_call: -; clone_size: -; cdr3_nt: TGCGCCAGCAGCGCGACAGAGGTTTGGGAGACCCAGTACTTC; cdr3_aa: CASSATEVWETQYF
j_call: TRBJ2-2; v_call: TRBV5-6; d_call: -; clone_size: once; cdr3_nt: TGTGCCAGCAGCTTACACACCGGGGAGCTGTTTTTT; cdr3_aa: CASSLHTGELFF
j_call: TRBJ1-2; v_call: TRBV7-3; d_call: -; clone_size: -; cdr3_nt: TGTGCCAGCAGCTTTGAGGGCGGCTATGGCTACACCTTC; cdr3_aa: CASSFEGGYGYTF
j_call: TRBJ2-7; v_call: TRBV25-1; d_call: -; clone_size: -; cdr3_nt: TGTGCCAGTACCACAGGGTTCTACGAGCAGTACTTC; cdr3_aa: CASTTGFYEQYF
j_call: TRBJ2-5; v_call: TRBV5-1; d_call: -; clone_size: -; cdr3_nt: TGCGCCAGCAGCTTGGATGTGGGAGGTTTGGAGACCCAGTACTTC; cdr3_aa: CASSLDVGGLETQYF
j_call: TRBJ1-1; v_call: TRBV7-9; d_call: -; clone_size: -; cdr3_nt: TGTGCCAGCAGCCCCCCGGCACCCACGAACACTGAAGCTTTCTTT; cdr3_aa: CASSPPAPTNTEAFF
j_call: TRBJ2-1; v_call: TRBV6-5; d_call: -; clone_size: -; cdr3_nt: TGTGCCAGCAGTTTACTCGTACAGGGTAATGAGCAGTTCTTC; cdr3_aa: CASSLLVQGNEQFF
j_call: TRBJ2-5; v_call: TRBV11-2; d_call: TRBD2; clone_size: -; cdr3_nt: TGTGCCAGCAGCTTAGCTAGGCCTAGCGGGAGTGGAGAGACCCAGTACTTC; cdr3_aa: CASSLARPSGSGETQYF
j_call: TRBJ2-1; v_call: TRBV7-2; d_call: -; clone_size: -; cdr3_nt: TGTGCCAGCAGCGAAAGGGGTGCAATCGATGAGCAGTTCTTC; cdr3_aa: CASSERGAIDEQFF
j_call: TRBJ2-7; v_call: TRBV4-1; d_call: -; clone_size: few; cdr3_nt: TGCGCCAGCAGCCAAGGGGTAGCTGACGAGCAGTACTTC; cdr3_aa: CASSQGVADEQYF
j_call: TRBJ2-3; v_call: TRBV20-1; d_call: -; clone_size: -; cdr3_nt: TGCGGCGGCCGGGGACTTGGGGAGCAGTATTTT; cdr3_aa: CGGRGLGEQYF
j_call: TRBJ1-5; v_call: TRBV19; d_call: -; clone_size: few; cdr3_nt: TGTGCCAGTAGTCGCCGGGACGGCCGAGATCAGCCCCAGCATTTT; cdr3_aa: CASSRRDGRDQPQHF
j_call: TRBJ2-2; v_call: TRBV15; d_call: -; clone_size: few; cdr3_nt: TGTGCCACCAGCAGAGCTCAGGGGTTGAACACCGGGGAGCTGTTTTTT; cdr3_aa: CATSRAQGLNTGELFF
j_call: TRBJ2-1; v_call: TRBV23-1; d_call: TRBD2; clone_size: -; cdr3_nt: TGCGCCAGCAGTCAAATAAAGACGGGACTAGCGGGAGGGGATGAGCAGTTCTTC; cdr3_aa: CASSQIKTGLAGGDEQFF
j_call: TRBJ1-4; v_call: TRBV7-9; d_call: -; clone_size: few; cdr3_nt: TGTGCCAGCAGTCCGCCCCATGACGAAAAACTGTTTTTT; cdr3_aa: CASSPPHDEKLFF
j_call: TRBJ2-5; v_call: TRBV7-7; d_call: TRBD1; clone_size: -; cdr3_nt: TGTGCTAGCAGCCGGGTTGGGGACAGCCAAGAGACCCAGTACTTC; cdr3_aa: CASSRVGDSQETQYF
j_call: TRBJ2-7; v_call: TRBV27; d_call: -; clone_size: -; cdr3_nt: TGTGCCAGCAGTTTATCATCTGGGACACTAATCTACGAGCAGTACTTC; cdr3_aa: CASSLSSGTLIYEQYF
j_call: TRBJ2-1; v_call: TRBV6-6; d_call: TRBD1; clone_size: few; cdr3_nt: TGTGCCAGCACCCCTACAGGGGCCTACAATGAGCAGTTCTTC; cdr3_aa: CASTPTGAYNEQFF
j_call: TRBJ2-1; v_call: TRBV4-1; d_call: -; clone_size: -; cdr3_nt: TGCGCCAGCAGCCAAGGGCCGTTTTGGGACAATGAGCAGTTCTTC; cdr3_aa: CASSQGPFWDNEQFF
j_call: TRBJ2-2; v_call: TRBV10-3; d_call: -; clone_size: -; cdr3_nt: TGTGCCATCAGTGGAGATCGCCCAGGAGCCCAAGGGGTGAACACCGGGGAGCTGTTTTTT; cdr3_aa: CAISGDRPGAQGVNTGELFF
j_call: TRBJ2-1; v_call: TRBV2; d_call: -; clone_size: few; cdr3_nt: TGTGCCAGCAGTGAGGGGGTAAACTCCTACAATGAGCAGTTCTTC; cdr3_aa: CASSEGVNSYNEQFF
j_call: TRBJ2-7; v_call: TRBV4-1; d_call: -; clone_size: -; cdr3_nt: TGCGCCAGCAGCCAAGGGACGGGGGCCCACGAGCAGTACTTC; cdr3_aa: CASSQGTGAHEQYF
j_call: TRBJ2-2; v_call: TRBV5-1; d_call: -; clone_size: -; cdr3_nt: TGCGCCAGCAGCGAGGTATCCGGGGAGCTGTTTTTT; cdr3_aa: CASSEVSGELFF
j_call: TRBJ2-7; v_call: TRBV5-8; d_call: -; clone_size: few; cdr3_nt: TGTGCCAGCAGCCTCGGTTACGAGCAGTACTTC; cdr3_aa: CASSLGYEQYF
j_call: TRBJ2-7; v_call: TRBV14; d_call: TRBD1; clone_size: -; cdr3_nt: TGTGCCAGCAGCCAAGAGGCAGGGGGCTACGAGCAGTACTTC; cdr3_aa: CASSQEAGGYEQYF
j_call: TRBJ2-5; v_call: TRBV7-9; d_call: -; clone_size: -; cdr3_nt: TGTGCCAGCAGCTCCCGAACGGAGACCCAGTACTTC; cdr3_aa: CASSSRTETQYF
j_call: TRBJ2-1; v_call: TRBV7-8; d_call: -; clone_size: -; cdr3_nt: TGTGCCAGCAGCTTGGGGCTGTTGGTCGAGCAGTTCTTC; cdr3_aa: CASSLGLLVEQFF
j_call: TRBJ1-2; v_call: TRBV20-1; d_call: TRBD1; clone_size: once; cdr3_nt: TGCAGTGCTACAGGGGGTTCTGGCTACACCTTC; cdr3_aa: CSATGGSGYTF
j_call: TRBJ2-7; v_call: TRBV5-6; d_call: -; clone_size: -; cdr3_nt: TGTGCCAGCAGCTGGGGACGGAGCTACGAGCAGTACTTC; cdr3_aa: CASSWGRSYEQYF
j_call: TRBJ1-2; v_call: TRBV5-4; d_call: TRBD1; clone_size: -; cdr3_nt: TGTGCCAGCAGCCACGACAGGGGGAACTATGGCTACACCTTC; cdr3_aa: CASSHDRGNYGYTF
j_call: TRBJ2-7; v_call: TRBV29-1; d_call: TRBD1; clone_size: -; cdr3_nt: TGCAGCGTTAGGGGGCGTAACGAGCAGTACTTC; cdr3_aa: CSVRGRNEQYF
j_call: TRBJ2-7; v_call: TRBV7-2; d_call: -; clone_size: -; cdr3_nt: TGTGCCAGCAGCTTAGGGGGTGGGTTAGTTTACGAGCAGTACTTC; cdr3_aa: CASSLGGGLVYEQYF
j_call: TRBJ2-5; v_call: TRBV5-6; d_call: -; clone_size: few; cdr3_nt: TGTGCCAGCAGCTTGGGGAGGGCACTCGGGACCCAGTACTTC; cdr3_aa: CASSLGRALGTQYF
j_call: TRBJ2-1; v_call: TRBV4-1; d_call: -; clone_size: -; cdr3_nt: TGCGCCAGCAGCCAAGCGCGAGCGTACAATGAGCAGTTCTTC; cdr3_aa: CASSQARAYNEQFF
j_call: TRBJ2-2; v_call: TRBV29-1; d_call: -; clone_size: -; cdr3_nt: TGCAGCGTTGAATCCCCAGGTACCGGGGAGCTGTTTTTT; cdr3_aa: CSVESPGTGELFF
j_call: TRBJ2-5; v_call: TRBV29-1; d_call: -; clone_size: -; cdr3_nt: TGCAGCGTTGACGGTTCGACAGGCGCTGAAGAGACCCAGTACTTC; cdr3_aa: CSVDGSTGAEETQYF
j_call: TRBJ1-1; v_call: TRBV29-1; d_call: -; clone_size: -; cdr3_nt: TGCAGCGGACGGACAGATATGAACACTGAAGCTTTCTTT; cdr3_aa: CSGRTDMNTEAFF